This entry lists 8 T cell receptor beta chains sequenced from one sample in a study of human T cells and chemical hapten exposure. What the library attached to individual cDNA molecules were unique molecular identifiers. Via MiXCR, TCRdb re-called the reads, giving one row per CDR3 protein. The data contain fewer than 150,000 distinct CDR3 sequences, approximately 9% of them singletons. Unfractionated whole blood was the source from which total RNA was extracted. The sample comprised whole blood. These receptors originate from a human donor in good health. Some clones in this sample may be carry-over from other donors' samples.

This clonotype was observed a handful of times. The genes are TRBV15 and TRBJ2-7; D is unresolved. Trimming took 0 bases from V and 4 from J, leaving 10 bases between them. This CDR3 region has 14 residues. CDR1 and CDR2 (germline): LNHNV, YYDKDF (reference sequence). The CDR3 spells CATSRDLTVYEQYF. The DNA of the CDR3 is TGTGCCACCAGCAGAGATCTAACAGTATACGAGCAGTACTTC.

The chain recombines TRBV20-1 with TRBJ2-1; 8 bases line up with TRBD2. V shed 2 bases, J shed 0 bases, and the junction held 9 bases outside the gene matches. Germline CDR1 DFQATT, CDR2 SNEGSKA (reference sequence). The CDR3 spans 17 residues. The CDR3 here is CSARIFQRGSSYNEQFF. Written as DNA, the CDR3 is TGCAGTGCTAGAATCTTCCAGCGGGGGAGCTCCTACAATGAGCAGTTCTTC.

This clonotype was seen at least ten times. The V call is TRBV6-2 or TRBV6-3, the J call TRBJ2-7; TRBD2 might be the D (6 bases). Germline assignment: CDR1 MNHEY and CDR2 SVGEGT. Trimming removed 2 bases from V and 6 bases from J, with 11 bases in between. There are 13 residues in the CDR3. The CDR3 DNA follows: TGTGCCAGCAGTTACCCCGCCGGGGGCGAGCAGTACTTC. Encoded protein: CASSYPAGGEQYF.

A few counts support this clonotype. In DNA form, the CDR3 reads TGTGCCAGCAGTTACGGGAAAGGAGCTCAAGAGACCCAGTACTTC. This codes for CASSYGKGAQETQYF. The chain carries TRBV6-2 or TRBV6-3 and TRBJ2-5; D remains unclear. CDR1 MNHEY and CDR2 SVGEGT come from the germline V gene. The CDR3 sequence is 15 residues long. With 2 bases removed from V and 2 bases from J, the gap between germline ends came to 12 bases.

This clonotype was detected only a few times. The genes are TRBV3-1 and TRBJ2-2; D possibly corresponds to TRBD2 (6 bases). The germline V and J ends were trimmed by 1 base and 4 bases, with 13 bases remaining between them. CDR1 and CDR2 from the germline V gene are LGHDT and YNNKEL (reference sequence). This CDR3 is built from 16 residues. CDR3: CASSQGGDGGTGELFF. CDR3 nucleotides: TGTGCCAGCAGCCAAGGAGGGGACGGGGGCACCGGGGAGCTGTTTTTT.

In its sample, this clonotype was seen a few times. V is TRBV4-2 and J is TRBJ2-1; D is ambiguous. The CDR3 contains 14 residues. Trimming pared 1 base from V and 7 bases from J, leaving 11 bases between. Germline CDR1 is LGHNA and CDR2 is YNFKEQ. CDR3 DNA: TGTGCCAGCAGCCAAGTAGGCAAGTTTAATGAGCAGTTCTTC. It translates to CASSQVGKFNEQFF.

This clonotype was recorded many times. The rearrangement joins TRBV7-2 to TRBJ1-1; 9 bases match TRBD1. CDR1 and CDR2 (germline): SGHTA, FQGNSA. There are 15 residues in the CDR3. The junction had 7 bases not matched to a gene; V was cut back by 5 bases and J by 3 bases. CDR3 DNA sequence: TGTGCCAGCAGCCCTGGACAGGGGACGTACACTGAAGCTTTCTTT. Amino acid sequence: CASSPGQGTYTEAFF. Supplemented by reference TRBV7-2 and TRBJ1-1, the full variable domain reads GAGVSQSPSNKVTEKGKDVELRCDPISGHTALYWYRQSLGQGLEFLIYFQGNSAPDKSGLPSDRFSAERTGGSVSTLTIQRTQQEDSAVYLCASSPGQGTYTEAFFGQGTRLTVV.

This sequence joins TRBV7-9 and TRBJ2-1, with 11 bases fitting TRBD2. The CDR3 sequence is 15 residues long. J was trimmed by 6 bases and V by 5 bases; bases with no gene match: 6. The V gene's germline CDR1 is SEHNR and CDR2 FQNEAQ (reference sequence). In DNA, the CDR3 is TGTGCCAGCAGCCCCACTAGCGGGAGTTTCAATGAGCAGTTCTTC. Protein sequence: CASSPTSGSFNEQFF.